This TCR beta chain appears in the sequencing data of a study of blood T cells in healthy people across ages. V was pared by 5 bases and J by 2 bases, with 3 bases of the junction left unmatched. The CDR3 length is 14 residues. A second PCR, run for about 7 to 11 cycles, used a sample-barcoded 5' primer plus a J-beta primer mix. TCRdb called the 5' RACE reads again in MiXCR, with one record for every CDR3 protein. The repertoire consists of fewer than 650,000 distinct CDR3 sequences, with 25% to 35% occurring once and the leading ten covering approximately 3.6%. This same sample was also part of a study on T cells of mothers and their children.

The V gene is TRBV12-3 or TRBV12-4, the J gene TRBJ2-4; 7 bases fit TRBD1. This receptor was identified in a boy younger than 10 in good health. The sequencing sample was made of blood. In DNA, the CDR3 is TGTGCCAGCAGTCAGACAGGGTCCAAAAACATTCAGTACTTC. It is translated as CASSQTGSKNIQYF.